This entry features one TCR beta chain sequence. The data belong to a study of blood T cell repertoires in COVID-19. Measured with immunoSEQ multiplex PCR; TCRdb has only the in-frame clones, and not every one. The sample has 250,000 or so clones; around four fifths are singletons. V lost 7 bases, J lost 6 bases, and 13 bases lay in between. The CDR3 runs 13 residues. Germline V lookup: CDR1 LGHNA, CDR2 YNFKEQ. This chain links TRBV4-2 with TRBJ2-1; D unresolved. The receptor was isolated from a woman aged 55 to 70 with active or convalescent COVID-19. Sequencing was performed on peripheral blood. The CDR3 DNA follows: TGTGCCAGCACCGCAAGCCCCCCCAATGAGCAGTTCTTC. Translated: CASTASPPNEQFF.